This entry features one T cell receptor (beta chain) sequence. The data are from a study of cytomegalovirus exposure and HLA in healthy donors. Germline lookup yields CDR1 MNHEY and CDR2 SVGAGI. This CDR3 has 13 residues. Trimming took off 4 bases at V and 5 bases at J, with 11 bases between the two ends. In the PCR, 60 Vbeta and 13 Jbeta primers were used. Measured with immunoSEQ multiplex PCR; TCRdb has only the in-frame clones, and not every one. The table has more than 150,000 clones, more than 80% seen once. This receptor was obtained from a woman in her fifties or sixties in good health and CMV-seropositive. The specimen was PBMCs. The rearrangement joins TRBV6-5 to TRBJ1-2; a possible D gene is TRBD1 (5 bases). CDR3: CASSSPGHYGYTF. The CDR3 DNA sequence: TGTGCCAGCAGTTCCCCAGGGCATTATGGCTACACCTTC.